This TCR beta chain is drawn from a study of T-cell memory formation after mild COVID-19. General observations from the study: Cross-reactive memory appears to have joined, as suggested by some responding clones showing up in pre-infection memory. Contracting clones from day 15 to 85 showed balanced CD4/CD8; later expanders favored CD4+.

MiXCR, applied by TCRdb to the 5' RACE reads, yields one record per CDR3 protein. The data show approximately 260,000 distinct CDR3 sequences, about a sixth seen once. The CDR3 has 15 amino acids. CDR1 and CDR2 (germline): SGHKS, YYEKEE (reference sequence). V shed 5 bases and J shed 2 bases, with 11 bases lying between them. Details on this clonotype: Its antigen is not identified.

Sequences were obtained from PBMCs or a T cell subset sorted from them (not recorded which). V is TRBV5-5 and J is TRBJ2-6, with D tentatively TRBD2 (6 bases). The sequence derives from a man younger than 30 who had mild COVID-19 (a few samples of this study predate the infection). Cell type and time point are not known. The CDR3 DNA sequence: TGTGCCAGCAGGATGGGGGGTCCTGGGGCCAACGTCCTGACTTTC. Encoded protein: CASRMGGPGANVLTF.